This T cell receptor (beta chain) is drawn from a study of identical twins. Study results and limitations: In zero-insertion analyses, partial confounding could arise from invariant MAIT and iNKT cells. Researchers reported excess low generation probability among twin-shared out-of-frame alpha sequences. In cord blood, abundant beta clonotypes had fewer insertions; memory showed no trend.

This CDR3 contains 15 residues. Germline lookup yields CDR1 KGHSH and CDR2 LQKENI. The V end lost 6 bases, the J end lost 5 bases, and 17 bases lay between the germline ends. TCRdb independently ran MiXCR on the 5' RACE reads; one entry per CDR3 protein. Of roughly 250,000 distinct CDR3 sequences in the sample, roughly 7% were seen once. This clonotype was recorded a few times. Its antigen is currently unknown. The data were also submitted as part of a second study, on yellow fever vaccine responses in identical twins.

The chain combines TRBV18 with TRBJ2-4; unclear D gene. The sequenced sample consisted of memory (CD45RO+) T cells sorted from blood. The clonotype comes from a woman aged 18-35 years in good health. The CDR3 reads CASSLQIGFQNIQYF. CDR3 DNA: TGTGCCAGCTCTCTACAGATAGGGTTCCAAAACATTCAGTACTTC.